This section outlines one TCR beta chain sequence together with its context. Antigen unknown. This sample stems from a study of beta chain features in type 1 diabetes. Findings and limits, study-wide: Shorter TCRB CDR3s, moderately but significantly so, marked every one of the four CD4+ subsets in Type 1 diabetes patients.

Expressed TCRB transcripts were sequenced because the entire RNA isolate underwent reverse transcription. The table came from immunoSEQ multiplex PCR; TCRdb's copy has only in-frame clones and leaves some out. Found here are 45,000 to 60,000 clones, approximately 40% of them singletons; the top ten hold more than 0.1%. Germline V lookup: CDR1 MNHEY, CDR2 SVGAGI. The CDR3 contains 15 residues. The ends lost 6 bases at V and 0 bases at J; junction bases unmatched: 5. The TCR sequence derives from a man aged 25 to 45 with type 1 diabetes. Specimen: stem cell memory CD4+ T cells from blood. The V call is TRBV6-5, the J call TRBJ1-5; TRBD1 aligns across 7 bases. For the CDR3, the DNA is TGTGCCAGCAGAATGACAGGGAATAGCAATCAGCCCCAGCATTTT. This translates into CASRMTGNSNQPQHF.